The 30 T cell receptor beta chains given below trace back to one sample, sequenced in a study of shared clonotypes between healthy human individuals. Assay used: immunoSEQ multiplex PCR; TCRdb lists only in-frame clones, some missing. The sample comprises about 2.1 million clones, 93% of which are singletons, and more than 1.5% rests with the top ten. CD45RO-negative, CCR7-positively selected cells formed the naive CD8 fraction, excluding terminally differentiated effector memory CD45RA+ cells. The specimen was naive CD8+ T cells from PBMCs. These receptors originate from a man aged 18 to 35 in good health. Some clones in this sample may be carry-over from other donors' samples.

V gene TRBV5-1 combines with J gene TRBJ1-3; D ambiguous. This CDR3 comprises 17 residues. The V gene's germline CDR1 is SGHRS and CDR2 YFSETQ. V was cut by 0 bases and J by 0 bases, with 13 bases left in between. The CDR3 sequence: CASSLAELRISGNTIYF. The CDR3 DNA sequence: TGCGCCAGCAGCTTGGCCGAGTTGAGGATCTCTGGAAACACCATATATTTT.

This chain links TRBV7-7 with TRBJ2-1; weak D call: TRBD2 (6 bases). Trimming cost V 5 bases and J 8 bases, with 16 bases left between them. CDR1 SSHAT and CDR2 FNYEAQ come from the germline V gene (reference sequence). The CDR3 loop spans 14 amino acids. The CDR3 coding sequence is TGTGCCAGCAGCCCGGGGGTGTTTGCGGATGAGCAGTTCTTC. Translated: CASSPGVFADEQFF.

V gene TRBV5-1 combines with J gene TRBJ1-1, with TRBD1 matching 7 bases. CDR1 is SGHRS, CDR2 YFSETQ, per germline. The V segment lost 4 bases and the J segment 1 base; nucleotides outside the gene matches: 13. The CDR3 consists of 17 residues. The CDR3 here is CASSLDKRTGANTEAFF. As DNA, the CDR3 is TGCGCCAGCAGCCTGGATAAACGGACAGGAGCGAACACTGAAGCTTTCTTT.

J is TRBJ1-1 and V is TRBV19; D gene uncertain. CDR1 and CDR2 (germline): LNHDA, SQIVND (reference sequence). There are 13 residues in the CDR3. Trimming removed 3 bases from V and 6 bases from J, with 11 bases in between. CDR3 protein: CASSIQGIAEAFF. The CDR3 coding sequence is TGTGCCAGTAGTATCCAAGGGATCGCTGAAGCTTTCTTT.

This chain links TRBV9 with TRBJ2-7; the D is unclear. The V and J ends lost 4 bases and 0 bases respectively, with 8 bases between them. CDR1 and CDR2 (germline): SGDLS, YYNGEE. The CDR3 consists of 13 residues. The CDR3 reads CASSTASSYEQYF. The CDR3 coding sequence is TGTGCCAGCAGCACCGCGTCCTCCTACGAGCAGTACTTC.

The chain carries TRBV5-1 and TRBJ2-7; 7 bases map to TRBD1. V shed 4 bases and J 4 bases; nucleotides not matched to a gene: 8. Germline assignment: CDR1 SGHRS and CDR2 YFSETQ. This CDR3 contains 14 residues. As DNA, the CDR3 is TGCGCCAGCAGCATCGGGACAGATCATTACGAGCAGTACTTC. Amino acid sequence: CASSIGTDHYEQYF.

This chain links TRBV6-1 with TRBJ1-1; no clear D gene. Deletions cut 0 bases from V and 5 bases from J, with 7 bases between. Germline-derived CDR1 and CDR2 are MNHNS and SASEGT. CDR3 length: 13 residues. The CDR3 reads CASSEAGYTEAFF. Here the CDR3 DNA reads TGTGCCAGCAGTGAAGCGGGGTATACTGAAGCTTTCTTT.

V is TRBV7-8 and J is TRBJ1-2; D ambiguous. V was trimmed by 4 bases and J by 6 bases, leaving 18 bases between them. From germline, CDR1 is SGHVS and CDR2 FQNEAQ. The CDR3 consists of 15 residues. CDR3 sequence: CASSSPFVGLDGYTF. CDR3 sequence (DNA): TGTGCCAGCAGCTCCCCGTTCGTCGGACTAGATGGCTACACCTTC.

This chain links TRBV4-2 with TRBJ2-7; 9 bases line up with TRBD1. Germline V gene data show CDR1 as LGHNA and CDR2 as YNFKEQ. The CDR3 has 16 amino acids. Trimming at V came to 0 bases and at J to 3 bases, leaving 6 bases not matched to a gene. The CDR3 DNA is TGTGCCAGCAGCCAAGAAGAGACAGGGGGGATCTACGAGCAGTACTTC. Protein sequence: CASSQEETGGIYEQYF.

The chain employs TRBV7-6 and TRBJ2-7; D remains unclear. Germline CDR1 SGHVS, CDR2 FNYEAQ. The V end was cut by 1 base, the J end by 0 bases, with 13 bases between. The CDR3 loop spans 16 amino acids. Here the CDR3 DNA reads TGTGCCAGCAGCTTAGGTCGTTCCCCTAACTCCTACGAGCAGTACTTC. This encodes CASSLGRSPNSYEQYF.

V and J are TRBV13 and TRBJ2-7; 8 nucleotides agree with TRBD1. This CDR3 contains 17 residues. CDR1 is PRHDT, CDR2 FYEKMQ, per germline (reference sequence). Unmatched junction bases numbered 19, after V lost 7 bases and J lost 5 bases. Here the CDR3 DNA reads TGTGCCAGCATGAACGGGCCAGGGGGCAGGGGCGAGGACGAGCAGTACTTC. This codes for CASMNGPGGRGEDEQYF.

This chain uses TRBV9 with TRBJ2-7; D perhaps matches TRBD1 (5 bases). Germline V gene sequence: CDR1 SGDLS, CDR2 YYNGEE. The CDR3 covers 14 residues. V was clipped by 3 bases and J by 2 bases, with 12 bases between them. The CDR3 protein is CASSGGEAAYEQYF. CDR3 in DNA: TGTGCCAGCAGCGGGGGCGAGGCCGCCTACGAGCAGTACTTC. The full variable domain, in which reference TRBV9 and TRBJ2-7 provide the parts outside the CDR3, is DSGVTQTPKHLITATGQRVTLRCSPRSGDLSVYWYQQSLDQGLQFLIQYYNGEERAKGNILERFSAQQFPDLHSELNLSSLELGDSALYFCASSGGEAAYEQYFGPGTRLTVT.

This CDR3 is CASPSPGVGYTF. The DNA for the CDR3 is TGTGCCAGCCCCAGCCCGGGGGTTGGCTACACCTTC. The chain employs TRBV11-3 and TRBJ1-2; possible D gene TRBD1, 5 bases. CDR1 and CDR2 from the germline V gene are SGHNT and YENEEA. This CDR3 is 12 amino acids long. The V end lost 8 bases, the J end lost 7 bases, and 14 bases lay between the germline ends.

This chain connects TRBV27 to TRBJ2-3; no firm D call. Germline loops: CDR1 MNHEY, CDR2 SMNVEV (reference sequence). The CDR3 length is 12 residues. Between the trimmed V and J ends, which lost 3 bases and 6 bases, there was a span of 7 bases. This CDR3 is CASSFVDDTQYF. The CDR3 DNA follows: TGTGCCAGCAGTTTTGTGGATGATACGCAGTATTTT.

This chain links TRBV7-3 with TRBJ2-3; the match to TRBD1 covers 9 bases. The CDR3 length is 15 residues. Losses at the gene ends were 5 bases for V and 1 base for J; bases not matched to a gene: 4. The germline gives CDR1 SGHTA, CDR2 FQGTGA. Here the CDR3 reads CASSTRQGGTDTQYF. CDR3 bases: TGTGCCAGCAGCACCCGACAGGGGGGCACAGATACGCAGTATTTT.

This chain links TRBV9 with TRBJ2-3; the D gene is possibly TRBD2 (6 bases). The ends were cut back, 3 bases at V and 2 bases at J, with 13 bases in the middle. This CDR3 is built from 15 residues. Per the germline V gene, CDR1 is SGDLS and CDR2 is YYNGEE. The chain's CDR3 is CASSGRSGLTDTQYF. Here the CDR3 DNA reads TGTGCCAGCAGCGGGCGTAGCGGACTCACAGATACGCAGTATTTT. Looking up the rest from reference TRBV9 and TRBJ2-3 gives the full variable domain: DSGVTQTPKHLITATGQRVTLRCSPRSGDLSVYWYQQSLDQGLQFLIQYYNGEERAKGNILERFSAQQFPDLHSELNLSSLELGDSALYFCASSGRSGLTDTQYFGPGTRLTVL.

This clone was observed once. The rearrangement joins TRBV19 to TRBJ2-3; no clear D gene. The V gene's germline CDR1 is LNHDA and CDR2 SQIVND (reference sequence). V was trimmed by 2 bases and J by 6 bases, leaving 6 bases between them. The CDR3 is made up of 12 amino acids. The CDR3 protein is CASSILGDTQYF. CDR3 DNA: TGTGCCAGTAGTATACTGGGGGATACGCAGTATTTT.

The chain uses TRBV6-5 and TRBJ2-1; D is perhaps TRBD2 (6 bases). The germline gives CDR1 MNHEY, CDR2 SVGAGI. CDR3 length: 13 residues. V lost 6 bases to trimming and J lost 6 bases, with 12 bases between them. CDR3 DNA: TGTGCCAGCAGCCGACTAGTAGGCAATGAGCAGTTCTTC. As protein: CASSRLVGNEQFF.

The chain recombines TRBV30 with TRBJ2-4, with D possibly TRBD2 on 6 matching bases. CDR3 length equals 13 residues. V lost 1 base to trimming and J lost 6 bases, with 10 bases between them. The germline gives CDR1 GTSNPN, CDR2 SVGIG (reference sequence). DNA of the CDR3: TGTGCCTGGAGTGGGGACTTACTAAACATTCAGTACTTC. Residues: CAWSGDLLNIQYF.

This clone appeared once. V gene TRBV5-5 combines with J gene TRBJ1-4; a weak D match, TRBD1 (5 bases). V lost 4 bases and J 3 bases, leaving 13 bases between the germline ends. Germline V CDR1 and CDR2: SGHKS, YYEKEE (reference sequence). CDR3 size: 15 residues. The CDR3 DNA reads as TGTGCCAGCAGCCTGAGGGGAAACGCTAATGAAAAACTGTTTTTT. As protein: CASSLRGNANEKLFF.

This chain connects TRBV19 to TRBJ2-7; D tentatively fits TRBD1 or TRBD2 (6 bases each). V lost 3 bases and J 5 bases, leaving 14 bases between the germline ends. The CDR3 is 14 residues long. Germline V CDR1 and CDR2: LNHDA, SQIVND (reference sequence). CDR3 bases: TGTGCCAGTAGTATTTCTGGGGGGCCCGACGAGCAGTACTTC. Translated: CASSISGGPDEQYF.

In DNA form, the CDR3 reads TGTGCCAGCAGCCCCGAAGGTCCTTACGAGCAGTACTTC. Translation gives CASSPEGPYEQYF. The rearrangement links TRBV11-2 to TRBJ2-7, with D unclear. V gave up 5 bases and J gave up 4 bases, with 12 bases separating them. Germline V CDR1 and CDR2: SGHAT, FQNNGV. CDR3 size: 13 residues.

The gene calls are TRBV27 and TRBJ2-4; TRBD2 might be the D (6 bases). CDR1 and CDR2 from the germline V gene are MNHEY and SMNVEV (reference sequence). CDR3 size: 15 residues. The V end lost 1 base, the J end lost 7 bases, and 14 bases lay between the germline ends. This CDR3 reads CASSLLRQAGNIQYF. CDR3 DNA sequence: TGTGCCAGCAGTTTATTGAGGCAGGCGGGGAACATTCAGTACTTC.

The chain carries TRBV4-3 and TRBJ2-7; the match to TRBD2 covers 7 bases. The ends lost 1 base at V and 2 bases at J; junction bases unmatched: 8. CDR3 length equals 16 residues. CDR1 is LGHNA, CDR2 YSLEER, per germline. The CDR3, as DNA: TGCGCCAGCAGCCAAGCCCTAGCGGAGGATCCCTACGAGCAGTACTTC. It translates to CASSQALAEDPYEQYF.

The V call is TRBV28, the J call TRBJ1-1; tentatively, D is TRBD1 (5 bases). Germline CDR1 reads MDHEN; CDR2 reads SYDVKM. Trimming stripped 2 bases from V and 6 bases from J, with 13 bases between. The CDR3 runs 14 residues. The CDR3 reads CASSLTRVGAEAFF. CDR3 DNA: TGTGCCAGCAGTTTAACACGGGTGGGGGCTGAAGCTTTCTTT.

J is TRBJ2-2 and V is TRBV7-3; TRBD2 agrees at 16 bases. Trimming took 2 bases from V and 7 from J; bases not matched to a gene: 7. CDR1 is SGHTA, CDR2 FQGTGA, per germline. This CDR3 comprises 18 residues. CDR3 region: CASSLGEGTSGRVGELFF. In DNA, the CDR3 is TGTGCCAGCAGCTTAGGGGAGGGGACTAGCGGGAGGGTCGGGGAGCTGTTTTTT.

This chain's CDR3 is CATSRKREGYNEQFF. CDR3 in DNA: TGTGCCACCAGCAGGAAGCGGGAGGGGTACAATGAGCAGTTCTTC. This chain joins TRBV15 and TRBJ2-1, with 10 positions matching TRBD2. There are 15 residues in the CDR3. The J segment lost 4 bases and the V segment lost 3 bases, leaving 3 bases of the junction unmatched. CDR1 is LNHNV, CDR2 YYDKDF, per germline (reference sequence).

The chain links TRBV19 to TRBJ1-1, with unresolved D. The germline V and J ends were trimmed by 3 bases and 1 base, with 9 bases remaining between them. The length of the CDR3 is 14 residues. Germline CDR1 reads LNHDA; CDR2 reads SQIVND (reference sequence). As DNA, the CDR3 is TGTGCCAGTAGTATTCAGCCCGGGAACACTGAAGCTTTCTTT. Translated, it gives CASSIQPGNTEAFF. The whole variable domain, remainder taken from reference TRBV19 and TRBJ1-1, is DGGITQSPKYLFRKEGQNVTLSCEQNLNHDAMYWYRQDPGQGLRLIYYSQIVNDFQKGDIAEGYSVSREKKESFPLTVTSAQKNPTAFYLCASSIQPGNTEAFFGQGTRLTVV.

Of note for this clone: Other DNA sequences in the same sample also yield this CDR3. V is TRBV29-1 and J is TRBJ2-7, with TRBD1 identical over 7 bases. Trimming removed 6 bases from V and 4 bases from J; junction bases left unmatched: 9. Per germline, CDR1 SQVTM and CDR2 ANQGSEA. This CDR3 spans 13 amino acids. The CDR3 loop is CSVEVGTAYEQYF. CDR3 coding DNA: TGCAGCGTGGAGGTAGGGACAGCTTACGAGCAGTACTTC.

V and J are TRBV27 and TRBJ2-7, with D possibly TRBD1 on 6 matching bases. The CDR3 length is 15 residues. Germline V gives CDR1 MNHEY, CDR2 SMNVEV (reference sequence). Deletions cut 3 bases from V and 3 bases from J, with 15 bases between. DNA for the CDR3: TGTGCCAGCAGTTTGATCGGACAGACTAACTACGAGCAGTACTTC. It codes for CASSLIGQTNYEQYF.